This record looks at one TCR beta chain sequence and its context. Random hexamers served to reverse transcribe about 0.5 to 1 ug RNA. TCR beta CDR3 was amplified by immunoSEQ multiplex PCR. This amplification extended across 54 Vbeta and 13 Jbeta segments. MiXCR was run by TCRdb on the immunoSEQ multiplex PCR reads, yielding one entry per CDR3 protein. The table shows fewer than 350,000 distinct CDR3 sequences, with under 95% occurring only once. The data originate from a study of CD8 T cells in Susac syndrome. Per germline, CDR1 GTSNPN and CDR2 SVGIG (reference sequence). Trimming removed 4 bases from V and 1 base from J, with 10 bases in between. CDR3 length: 13 amino acids.

What was sequenced was CD4+ T cells from PBMCs. This sequence originates from a human donor with multiple sclerosis. The chain couples TRBV30 to TRBJ1-1; possible D gene TRBD1, 5 bases. CDR3 in DNA: TGTGCCTGGAAGGGACGGGCGAACACTGAAGCTTTCTTT. Protein product: CAWKGRANTEAFF.